The source of this T cell receptor beta chain is a study of CD8+CD57+ T cells in acquired aplastic anemia. Study context: Mean DNA quantity obtained from sorted CD4+ and CD8+ cells was approximately 3 ug.

Study observations and caveats: Patients and controls shared 25 to 30 CD8+ CDR3 sequences, which appeared highly expressed in patients and within their immunodominant clones.

TCR beta VDJ and CDR3 were profiled, and genomic DNA was the template. TCRdb called the reads again in MiXCR, with one record for every CDR3 protein. The profile shows some 130,000 distinct CDR3 sequences, 48% of them singletons. Germline CDR1 and CDR2: ENHRY and SYGVKD. This CDR3 comprises 14 residues. Note on this clonotype: The antigen is unknown. At one end, the junction sequence differs from germline, possibly due to a read error.

The specimen sequenced was sorted CD4+, CD8+, or CD8+CD57+ T cells (not recorded which) from PBMCs. This receptor was identified in a human donor in good health, serving as a control. The chain employs TRBV10-3 and TRBJ2-7; 7 bases line up with TRBD2. The CDR3 is CASSYGGNTGEQYF. The CDR3 nucleotides read TGTGCCAGCAGTTACGGGGGGAACACGGGCGAGCAGTACTTC.